This TCR beta chain was documented in a study of blood T cell repertoires in COVID-19 (dated by TCRdb to 2020 to 2021). Looking at the study overall: The collaborator samples originated in the United States, Italy and Spain and spanned the acute and convalescent phases of COVID-19. The sample metadata nearly always contained a de-identified subject ID, COVID-19 status, age in years and sex. The samples were drawn from the first 160 participants of the ongoing ImmuneRACE study and from 1,254 subjects provided by 6 global collaborators. Deeply sampled blood TCRbeta repertoires from subjects exposed to, actively infected with, or recovered from COVID-19 were included in the dataset. Where available, HLA class I and class II types were obtained from metadata supplied by the sample provider rather than from assay-based typing. The repertoires were made available in a free public database intended to serve as a resource for research on the immune response to SARS-CoV-2. The material from the prospective study consisted of cDNA or gDNA derived from T cells, B-cell-depleted T cells, or PBMCs. Points the paper makes about the study in general: The amount of clinical and demographic metadata varied by source and participant and was provided uncurated.

The immunoSEQ Assay, a bias-controlled multiplex PCR, was used to amplify TCRbeta CDR3 regions from genomic DNA. For the original study's pipeline: Within the assay, amplification of reference gene primers was used to estimate how many nucleated cells each sample contained. To quantify the absolute abundance of each unique TCRbeta CDR3 rearrangement, sequence reads were collapsed and filtered. For each sample, productive Simpson clonality was calculated as the square root of Simpson's diversity index across productive rearrangements. Drawn from immuneACCESS, this table holds only the in-frame rearrangements with V and J called that TCRdb kept. Clones are partly lost; checked studies trace under half to an unresolved V gene and leave the rest unexplained. The DNA was the basis for D and trimming; V, J and clone size are from that table. This sample comprises tens of thousands of clones, roughly nine tenths of them detected only once. The biggest ten clones account for roughly 15% of the sample.

Points on this clone: Its binding antigen is unknown. The sample holds no much larger clone one base away, and base qualities are not on file.

CDR1 SNHLY and CDR2 FYNNEI were looked up in the germline V gene. The CDR3 measures 14 amino acids from cysteine to phenylalanine. Only the CDR3 region is kept as DNA, spanning 42 bases read in frame from base 1. Trimming takes 7 bases off V and 6 bases off J; junction bases not matched to a gene: 8. Whole blood was collected in K2EDTA tubes by collaborating institutions according to the institutions' own protocols. For TCRbeta analysis, collaborator samples were shipped as frozen whole blood, as isolated PBMCs, or as DNA extracted from either sample type. The sample consisted of peripheral blood. This receptor was taken from a man of 80 years or more with acute or convalescent COVID-19. The chain couples TRBV2 to TRBJ1-5; a stretch of 8 junction bases matches TRBD1. The CDR3 sequence is CASNGDRGRQPQHF. The bases are TGTGCCAGCAATGGAGACAGGGGCCGTCAGCCCCAGCATTTT.